This TCR beta chain was recorded in a study of healthy donors' naive CD4 and CD8 T cells. Study in general: Donors spanned ages 20-25, 40-50 and 60-70 years, half female. TCR alpha primers covered all functional IMGT alpha gene variants. The study's findings and limits: Naive CD4+ and CD8+ cells reportedly differed in usage of most V and J genes.

TCR libraries were built from 450 to 650 ng of total RNA by linear amplification. TCRdb re-called the reads through MiXCR, storing one row per CDR3 protein. This table has roughly 200,000 distinct CDR3 sequences, 65% to 75% appearing once. V lost 0 bases to trimming and J lost 2 bases, with 10 bases between them. CDR1 and CDR2 (germline): MNHEY, SVGAGI. The length of the CDR3 is 15 residues. Of note for this clonotype: Antigen unknown.

The TCR was taken from a pool of human donors in good health; the sample pools cells from several healthy donors. Sequences were obtained from naive CD4+ and CD8+ T cells sorted from blood, pooled from several donors. V is TRBV6-5 and J is TRBJ1-2, with D hard to call. The chain's CDR3 is CASSYSRGTNYGYTF. For the CDR3, the DNA is TGTGCCAGCAGTTACTCGCGGGGAACGAACTATGGCTACACCTTC.